This TCR beta chain came from a study of blood T cell repertoires in COVID-19. Looking at the study overall: Collection of acute and convalescent COVID-19 samples took place in the United States, Italy and Spain. The cDNA or gDNA used as material had been derived from T cells, B-cell-depleted T cells, or PBMCs.

CDR1 is LNHDA and CDR2 is SQIVND in the germline V gene (reference sequence). The CDR3 totals 15 residues. V lost 4 bases to trimming and J lost 2 bases, with 12 bases between them. Per the study methods: Reference gene primers were amplified, and this amplification served to estimate nucleated cell counts. TCRdb's copy holds only in-frame clones and misses some; the assay was immunoSEQ multiplex PCR. That table gives V, J and clone size, and the DNA gave D and trimming. The sample comprises 220,000 or so clones, about four fifths of which are singletons, and 1.3% rests with the top ten. V is TRBV19 and J is TRBJ1-5; possible D gene TRBD1, 5 bases. The sequenced material came from PBMCs or T cells enriched from blood (not recorded which). The sequence was collected from a woman in her 40s with acute COVID-19. The CDR3 bases are TGTGCCAGTAGTAGGGGGAGGACGGGCAATCAGCCCCAGCATTTT. It encodes CASSRGRTGNQPQHF.